Listed here are 10 T cell receptor beta chains from one sample, sequenced in a study of CD8+ T cells in alopecia areata. The authors extracted RNA and reverse transcribed it into cDNA as the sequencing template. The repertoire was sequenced with immunoSEQ multiplex PCR; TCRdb's copy has only in-frame clones and lacks some. This sample has about 210,000 clones; approximately 45% occur once, and the top ten carry around 3%. Stated treatment: oral pan-JAK inhibitor, 5-10 mg twice daily. The sequencing used CD4+ T cells sorted from blood, collected around week 37, from a patient treated with tofacitinib. All receptors derive from a human donor with alopecia areata.

This chain links TRBV27 with TRBJ2-6; TRBD1 matches at 11 bases. CDR3 length: 19 residues. Unmatched junction bases numbered 10, after V lost 5 bases and J lost 1 base. Germline loops: CDR1 MNHEY, CDR2 SMNVEV (reference sequence). This chain's CDR3 is CASSPRTGGVLSGANVLTF. The CDR3 DNA sequence: TGTGCCAGCAGTCCGAGGACAGGGGGCGTTCTATCTGGGGCCAACGTCCTGACTTTC.

This clone was recorded a few times. Germline is not matched at one junction end, which may reflect a read error. This rearrangement joins TRBV5-1 to TRBJ2-7; 7 positions match TRBD2. This CDR3 region has 14 residues. Per germline, CDR1 SGHRS and CDR2 YFSETQ. DNA for the CDR3: TGCGCCAGCAGCCCCAGCGGGACCTCCTTCGAGCAGTACTTC. It encodes CASSPSGTSFEQYF.

The chain combines TRBV5-1 with TRBJ2-7, with a weak D call TRBD1 (5 bases). Trimming removed 3 bases from V and 1 base from J, with 14 bases in between. CDR3 size: 15 residues. Germline V gene sequence: CDR1 SGHRS, CDR2 YFSETQ. CDR3 residues: CASSSLQGQSYEQYF. Written as DNA, the CDR3 is TGCGCCAGCAGCTCCCTCCAGGGTCAATCCTACGAGCAGTACTTC. Looking up the rest from reference TRBV5-1 and TRBJ2-7 gives the full variable domain: KAGVTQTPRYLIKTRGQQVTLSCSPISGHRSVSWYQQTPGQGLQFLFEYFSETQRNKGNFPGRFSGRQFSNSRSEMNVSTLELGDSALYLCASSSLQGQSYEQYFGPGTRLTVT.

The DNA of the CDR3 is TGTGCCAGCAGTTCTTACCCTGACGAAAAACTGTTTTTT. Encoded protein: CASSSYPDEKLFF. J is TRBJ1-4 and V is TRBV27; D remains ambiguous. V was clipped by 4 bases and J by 8 bases, with 11 bases between them. CDR3 size: 13 residues. From germline, CDR1 is MNHEY and CDR2 SMNVEV (reference sequence).

The count of this clone is one. V usage is TRBV9 and J usage is TRBJ2-2, with D possibly matching TRBD1 (6 bases). Trimming stripped 8 bases from V and 2 bases from J, with 13 bases between. This CDR3 spans 14 amino acids. Looked up from germline, CDR1 is SGDLS and CDR2 is YYNGEE. The CDR3 region has the DNA TGTGCCAGTAGTAGGGGGATCAACACCGGGGAGCTGTTTTTT. Its translation is CASSRGINTGELFF. Variable domain in full (rest from reference TRBV9 and TRBJ2-2): DSGVTQTPKHLITATGQRVTLRCSPRSGDLSVYWYQQSLDQGLQFLIQYYNGEERAKGNILERFSAQQFPDLHSELNLSSLELGDSALYFCASSRGINTGELFFGEGSRLTVL.

The chain recombines TRBV7-2 with TRBJ2-6, with a tentative D call TRBD2 (6 bases). Deletions cut 10 bases from V and 3 bases from J, with 25 bases between. The CDR3 is made up of 18 amino acids. Germline values: CDR1 SGHTA, CDR2 FQGNSA. This CDR3 reads CATPRNPGGGRGANVLTF. The CDR3 nucleotides are TGTGCCACGCCCAGAAACCCCGGGGGTGGACGTGGGGCCAACGTCCTGACTTTC.

The J gene is TRBJ1-2, the V gene TRBV18; no clear D. The CDR3 covers 13 residues. CDR1 is KGHSH, CDR2 LQKENI, per germline. Trimming shortened V by 5 bases and J by 4 bases, and 11 bases separated the two germline ends. The CDR3 sequence: CASSVGRFYGYTF. The CDR3, as DNA: TGTGCCAGCTCAGTTGGACGGTTCTATGGCTACACCTTC.

This clone was counted a few times. CDR3 sequence reads: CASTMRSGRTGELFF. CDR3 DNA sequence: TGTGCCAGCACCATGAGGAGCGGGAGAACCGGGGAGCTGTTTTTT. The rearrangement joins TRBV7-6 to TRBJ2-2; 8 bases are a match to TRBD2. The junction had 9 bases not matched to a gene; V was cut back by 7 bases and J by 5 bases. The CDR3 is made up of 15 amino acids. Looked up from germline, CDR1 is SGHVS and CDR2 is FNYEAQ.

V usage is TRBV18 and J usage is TRBJ2-1; D is ambiguous. Looked up from germline, CDR1 is KGHSH and CDR2 is LQKENI. The V end was cut by 6 bases, the J end by 10 bases, with 7 bases between. CDR3 length: 10 amino acids. The CDR3 loop is CASSTGEQFF. The CDR3 region has the DNA TGTGCCAGCTCTACTGGGGAGCAGTTCTTC.

This clone was observed a few times. This chain links TRBV29-1 with TRBJ2-2; the match to TRBD2 covers 9 bases. Trimming cost V 5 bases and J 0 bases; bases outside gene matches: 4. The V gene's germline CDR1 is SQVTM and CDR2 ANQGSEA. The CDR3 is made up of 15 amino acids. For the CDR3, the DNA is TGCAGCGTTTCAGCGGGAGGCCCGAACACCGGGGAGCTGTTTTTT. Translated: CSVSAGGPNTGELFF.